The rows below give T cell receptor beta chains drawn from one sample of a study of T-cell reconstitution after alpha-beta-depleted transplantation in children. TCRdb passed the PCR reads through MiXCR, listing each CDR3 protein once. The sample holds over 300,000 distinct CDR3 sequences, 10% seen once. The starting material was PBMCs from the stem cell graft donor, obtained from the stem cell graft. Source of these receptors: a human donor who donated a stem cell graft to a child with acute lymphoblastic leukemia. The CDR3 runs from the conserved cysteine through the conserved F or W. A D gene is named only where the DNA matches it firmly. Only some rows state a clone size, as once, few, many or a class for expanded clones.

d_gene,j_gene,v_gene,abundance,CDR3aa,CDR3nt
TRBD1,TRBJ2-7,TRBV5-1,NA,CASSLRQGWEQYF,TGCGCCAGCAGCTTGCGACAGGGGTGGGAGCAGTACTTC
TRBD2,TRBJ2-1,TRBV20-1,NA,CCARVSDGPSGKSSYNEQFF,TGCTGTGCTAGAGTCTCAGACGGGCCGAGCGGGAAGAGCTCCTACAATGAGCAGTTCTTC
TRBD1,TRBJ1-4,TRBV7-8,few,CASSSDRGRNEKLFF,TGTGCCAGCAGCTCAGACAGGGGGCGTAATGAAAAACTGTTTTTT
NA,TRBJ2-1,TRBV27,many,CASSLRDLRSNEQFF,TGTGCCAGCAGTCTCCGGGACCTTCGATCCAATGAGCAGTTCTTC
NA,TRBJ2-1,TRBV7-2,many,CASSLGLGASYNEQFF,TGTGCCAGCAGCTTGGGCCTCGGGGCCTCCTACAATGAGCAGTTCTTC
TRBD1,TRBJ1-4,TRBV20-1,many,CSATTGERNEKLFF,TGCAGTGCCACAACAGGGGAGAGGAATGAAAAACTGTTTTTT
NA,TRBJ1-6,TRBV7-3,few,CASSPNSDFYSPLHF,TGTGCCAGCAGCCCCAACAGTGACTTCTATTCACCCCTCCACTTT
NA,TRBJ2-3,TRBV5-1,NA,CASSPGGITDTQYF,TGCGCCAGCAGCCCTGGGGGAATCACAGATACGCAGTATTTT
TRBD2,TRBJ2-1,TRBV5-1,few,CASSSLTSGSANEQFF,TGCGCCAGCAGCTCCTTGACTAGCGGGAGTGCCAATGAGCAGTTCTTC
NA,TRBJ2-7,TRBV27,many,CASALDSSYEQYF,TGTGCCAGCGCTTTGGACAGCTCCTACGAGCAGTACTTC
NA,TRBJ2-7,TRBV4-3,few,CASSQDVGGRSYEQYF,TGCGCCAGCAGCCAAGATGTGGGCGGGCGCTCCTACGAGCAGTACTTC
NA,TRBJ2-1,TRBV7-9,many,CASSFQIYNEQFF,TGTGCCAGCAGCTTTCAGATCTACAATGAGCAGTTCTTC
TRBD1,TRBJ2-5,TRBV7-2,NA,CASSTWTGATGETQYF,TGTGCCAGCAGCACATGGACAGGGGCGACTGGAGAGACCCAGTACTTC
NA,TRBJ1-3,TRBV5-6,few,CASSLKGRPSSGNTIYF,TGTGCCAGCAGCTTGAAGGGCAGACCGAGCTCTGGAAACACCATATATTTT
NA,TRBJ2-1,TRBV7-2,NA,CASSLGATSSYNEQFF,TGTGCCAGCAGCTTAGGGGCGACTAGCTCCTACAATGAGCAGTTCTTC
NA,TRBJ1-5,TRBV27,few,CASSNSGTLIQHF,TGTGCCAGCAGTAACTCCGGGACTCTCATCCAGCATTTT
NA,TRBJ2-2,TRBV7-9,NA,CASSLGQPGELFF,TGTGCCAGCAGCTTAGGGCAACCCGGGGAGCTGTTTTTT